This T cell receptor beta chain appears in the sequencing data of a study of blood T cell repertoires in COVID-19. The germline V gene encodes CDR1 MNHNS and CDR2 SASEGT. With V trimmed by 4 bases and J by 5 bases, 7 bases remained unmatched. The CDR3 runs to 15 residues. Recovered status applied to Cohort 3 donors who had two consecutive negative PCRs. It also applied to those with clearance or with symptom resolution. Sequencing was performed with immunoSEQ multiplex PCR; in TCRdb, only in-frame clones are kept and a portion is missing. This repertoire shows more than 250,000 clones, around 86% found once; its top ten account for 10%.

The sample comprised PBMCs or T cells enriched from blood (not recorded which). The chain joins TRBV6-1 to TRBJ1-2, with 10 bases that match TRBD1. This TCR derives from a woman under 30 who had recovered from COVID-19. CDR3 residues: CASSGVGTGAYGYTF. CDR3 sequence (DNA): TGTGCCAGCAGTGGGGTGGGGACAGGGGCATATGGCTACACCTTC.